The present T cell receptor (beta chain) was sequenced within a study of cytomegalovirus exposure and HLA in healthy donors. Findings and limits, study-wide: A later analysis reportedly found fewer N-insertions in an Asian-associated ancestry cluster than the roughly 680-donor mean. Trimming of TCR beta V- and J-genes showed a link, identified in a later analysis, to a missense DCLRE1C variant. For most subjects, TCR beta sequences were reported to predict HLA-A and HLA-B alleles with accuracy.

A word on this clone: Antigen unknown.

Germline CDR1 reads SNHLY; CDR2 reads FYNNEI. The ends lost 5 bases at V and 9 bases at J; junction bases unmatched: 12. This CDR3 contains 17 residues. With 60 Vbeta and 13 Jbeta primers, the PCR was carried out. Under the authors' procedure: The authors later counted about 80 million unique TCR beta chains, 9.5 million to 13 million of them shared. The protocol was immunoSEQ multiplex PCR, while the TCRdb copy is restricted to in-frame clones and leaves out a portion. V, J and clone size are taken as reported in that table, and D and trimming were inferred from the DNA itself. Its table lists approximately 130,000 clones.

V and J are TRBV2 and TRBJ2-1; 14 nucleotides match TRBD2. This TCR was sampled from a woman aged 55-75 years in good health and CMV-seronegative. Sequencing used PBMCs. CDR3 sequence reads: CASSTGTSGRGGFEQFF. The CDR3 bases are TGTGCCAGCAGTACCGGGACTAGCGGGAGAGGGGGTTTTGAGCAGTTCTTC.